These 21 T cell receptor beta chains originate from one sample sequenced in a study of blood T cell repertoires in COVID-19. Assay: immunoSEQ multiplex PCR; the TCRdb copy retains only in-frame clones and omits some. The sample shows fewer than 140,000 clones, about 80% of them seen only once. The sequenced sample was peripheral blood. The source is a woman aged 55-69 years with acute or convalescent COVID-19.

The chain employs TRBV3-1 (or the pseudogene TRBV3-2) and TRBJ2-5; 13 nucleotides match TRBD2. Germline CDR1 reads LGHDT; CDR2 reads YNNKEL (reference sequence). This CDR3 is 18 amino acids long. The ends lost 1 base at V and 1 base at J; junction bases unmatched: 6. The CDR3 is CASSQGSGTSGTQETQYF. For the CDR3, the DNA is TGTGCCAGCAGCCAAGGTTCCGGGACTAGCGGGACCCAAGAGACCCAGTACTTC.

The V gene is TRBV5-1, the J gene TRBJ1-5; D possibly corresponds to TRBD1 (6 bases). CDR3 length: 18 amino acids. The V gene's germline CDR1 is SGHRS and CDR2 YFSETQ. Trimming took off 6 bases at V and 5 bases at J, with 27 bases between the two ends. The CDR3 nucleotides are TGCGCCAGCAACAGCTCGAGGGAGTCGACAGGCCGTTATCAGCCCCAGCATTTT. It yields the protein CASNSSRESTGRYQPQHF.

The chain is built from TRBV29-1 and TRBJ2-3; 8 bases line up with TRBD2. Unmatched junction bases numbered 8, after V lost 6 bases and J lost 0 bases. The CDR3 is 15 amino acids. CDR1 is SQVTM, CDR2 ANQGSEA, per germline. DNA for the CDR3: TGCAGCGTCGGGCACGTAGCGGGGAGCACAGATACGCAGTATTTT. The encoded protein is CSVGHVAGSTDTQYF.

This clone was observed a handful of times. The chain recombines TRBV6-1 with TRBJ2-1; D is possibly TRBD2 (6 bases). Looked up from germline, CDR1 is MNHNS and CDR2 is SASEGT. This CDR3 spans 17 amino acids. V was trimmed by 2 bases and J by 9 bases, leaving 23 bases between them. The CDR3 DNA reads TGTGCCAGCAGTGAACAGACTAGTCCGCAACAATATGTTGAGCAGTTCTTC. Its protein product is CASSEQTSPQQYVEQFF.

The rearrangement uses TRBV7-2 and TRBJ2-3; 9 bases align to TRBD2. Germline V lookup: CDR1 SGHTA, CDR2 FQGNSA. The CDR3 sequence is 16 residues long. V dropped 0 bases and J dropped 1; count of bases not matched to a gene: 2. The CDR3 loop is CASSLAVAGGTDTQYF. As DNA, the CDR3 is TGTGCCAGCAGCTTAGCGGTAGCGGGGGGCACAGATACGCAGTATTTT. Full variable domain (outside the CDR3, taken from reference TRBV7-2 and TRBJ2-3): GAGVSQSPSNKVTEKGKDVELRCDPISGHTALYWYRQSLGQGLEFLIYFQGNSAPDKSGLPSDRFSAERTGGSVSTLTIQRTQQEDSAVYLCASSLAVAGGTDTQYFGPGTRLTVL.

This chain connects TRBV4-1 to TRBJ2-5, with TRBD2 matching over 7 bases. The CDR3 spans 16 residues. V shed 0 bases, J shed 5 bases, and the junction held 9 bases outside the gene matches. Per germline, CDR1 MGHRA and CDR2 YSYEKL. The CDR3 loop is CASSQDLREGRETQYF. The CDR3 region has the DNA TGCGCCAGCAGCCAAGATCTGAGGGAGGGGAGGGAGACCCAGTACTTC.

This clone was found once. The rearrangement joins TRBV18 to TRBJ1-5, with D perhaps TRBD1 (6 bases). Trimming cost V 6 bases and J 0 bases, with 12 bases left between them. Germline-derived CDR1 and CDR2 are KGHSH and LQKENI. CDR3 length: 15 amino acids. CDR3 amino acids: CASSLGQPSNQPQHF. The CDR3 DNA reads as TGTGCCAGCTCCCTGGGACAACCTAGCAATCAGCCCCAGCATTTT.

The genes are TRBV5-4 and TRBJ2-1, with TRBD2 matching 13 bases. This CDR3 comprises 16 residues. Germline CDR1 is SGHNT and CDR2 is YYREEE (reference sequence). With 2 bases clipped from V and 6 bases from J, the junction kept 5 bases outside the gene matches. CDR3 sequence (DNA): TGTGCCAGCAGCTTACCTACTAGCGGGGGGGCCAATGAGCAGTTCTTC. It is translated as CASSLPTSGGANEQFF.

This chain links TRBV3-1 (or the pseudogene TRBV3-2) with TRBJ1-4; unclear D gene. The V and J ends lost 0 bases and 7 bases respectively, with 6 bases between them. Germline-derived CDR1 and CDR2 are LGHDT and YNNKEL (reference sequence). The CDR3 has 13 residues. The CDR3 DNA reads TGTGCCAGCAGCCAAGAAGCCACTGAAAAACTGTTTTTT. Its translation: CASSQEATEKLFF.

The chain uses TRBV6-5 and TRBJ2-3, with D maybe TRBD2 (5 bases). Trimming left V 4 bases short and J 10 bases short, with 15 bases between. The CDR3 spans 13 residues. Germline V gene lookup returns CDR1 MNHEY and CDR2 SVGAGI. The CDR3 DNA reads TGTGCCAGCAGTTTCGAGGGCCCCGCGGCGCAGTATTTT. As protein: CASSFEGPAAQYF.

This chain uses TRBV6-6 with TRBJ1-5; 9 nucleotides align to TRBD1. The germline gives CDR1 MNHNY, CDR2 SVGAGI (reference sequence). J gave up 9 bases and V 6 bases, and 6 bases lay outside the gene matches. The CDR3 loop spans 13 amino acids. CDR3 amino acids: CASREQGARPQHF. The DNA of the CDR3 is TGTGCCAGCAGGGAACAGGGGGCGAGGCCCCAGCATTTT.

J is TRBJ2-3 and V is TRBV29-1, with a tentative D call TRBD2 (6 bases). The CDR3 sequence is 13 residues long. Looked up from germline, CDR1 is SQVTM and CDR2 is ANQGSEA. Trimming pared 4 bases from V and 4 bases from J, leaving 12 bases between. The CDR3 spells CSVAGLKADTQYF. CDR3 sequence (DNA): TGCAGCGTTGCGGGACTGAAGGCAGATACGCAGTATTTT.

The chain is built from TRBV6-5 and TRBJ1-1; no definite D call. This CDR3 region has 15 residues. Germline V lookup: CDR1 MNHEY, CDR2 SVGAGI. With 5 bases removed from V and 1 base from J, the gap between germline ends came to 14 bases. CDR3 DNA sequence: TGTGCCAGCAGTACCCTCTCCACGGGGAACACTGAAGCTTTCTTT. Its protein is CASSTLSTGNTEAFF.

The chain is built from TRBV5-1 and TRBJ1-3, with TRBD1 matching over 9 bases. The germline gives CDR1 SGHRS, CDR2 YFSETQ. V gave up 5 bases and J gave up 6 bases; unmatched junction bases: 6. This CDR3 has 14 amino acids. CDR3 sequence reads: CASRMGQGENTIYF. CDR3 sequence (DNA): TGCGCCAGCAGGATGGGACAGGGCGAAAACACCATATATTTT.

This clone has only one observation. The CDR3 protein is CASSMTSGDYNEQFF. The CDR3 DNA reads TGTGCCAGTAGTATGACGAGCGGAGACTACAATGAGCAGTTCTTC. The chain uses TRBV19 and TRBJ2-1; perhaps TRBD2 as D (5 bases). Germline lookup yields CDR1 LNHDA and CDR2 SQIVND (reference sequence). This CDR3 has 15 residues. The ends were cut back, 3 bases at V and 3 bases at J, with 12 bases in the middle.

This chain connects TRBV10-1 to TRBJ2-7; 15 positions agree with TRBD2. The junction had 8 bases not matched to a gene; V was cut back by 3 bases and J by 5 bases. The germline V gene has CDR1 WNHNN and CDR2 SYGVQD (reference sequence). The CDR3 is made up of 17 amino acids. The CDR3 spells CASSDLGLAGGHDEQYF. CDR3 in DNA: TGCGCCAGCAGTGACCTGGGACTAGCGGGAGGTCACGACGAGCAGTACTTC.

This clone came up once. The chain joins TRBV19 to TRBJ2-1; 9 bases fit TRBD1. The V segment lost 5 bases and the J segment 3 bases; nucleotides outside the gene matches: 2. The CDR3 contains 14 residues. CDR1 and CDR2 (germline): LNHDA, SQIVND (reference sequence). DNA of the CDR3: TGTGCCAGTAGTCAGGACAGGGGCTACAATGAGCAGTTCTTC. The encoded protein is CASSQDRGYNEQFF.

The chain employs TRBV7-3 and TRBJ2-3; D might be TRBD2 (5 bases). Germline assignment: CDR1 SGHTA and CDR2 FQGTGA. V was clipped by 7 bases and J by 8 bases, with 16 bases between them. There are 13 residues in the CDR3. The CDR3 sequence is CASTQNDAGTQYF. CDR3 DNA sequence: TGTGCCAGCACCCAAAACGACGCGGGTACGCAGTATTTT.

The V and J genes are TRBV4-2 and TRBJ1-2; TRBD1 aligns across 9 bases. Germline lookup yields CDR1 LGHNA and CDR2 YNFKEQ. This CDR3 contains 17 residues. V was clipped by 0 bases and J by 4 bases; unmatched bases: 9. The CDR3 is CASSQDRGTGILYGYTF. Here the CDR3 DNA reads TGTGCCAGCAGCCAAGATCGGGGGACAGGGATTCTCTATGGCTACACCTTC.

This clone was detected once. The chain uses TRBV5-6 and TRBJ1-1; 12 positions match TRBD1. V lost 4 bases to trimming and J lost 5 bases; unmatched junction nucleotides: 18. Germline V lookup: CDR1 SGHDT, CDR2 YYEEEE. This CDR3 is 19 amino acids long. CDR3 sequence: CASSQDRDRGRKLGTEAFF. CDR3 bases: TGTGCCAGCAGCCAGGATCGGGACAGGGGGCGGAAATTGGGTACTGAAGCTTTCTTT.

V and J are TRBV2 and TRBJ2-1; TRBD2 agrees at 9 bases. The CDR3 runs to 14 residues. The germline V gene encodes CDR1 SNHLY and CDR2 FYNNEI. The ends lost 9 bases at V and 5 bases at J; junction bases unmatched: 8. CDR3 DNA sequence: TGTGCCAGTCTTGGCGGGGGGGCCGACAATGAGCAGTTCTTC. Its translation: CASLGGGADNEQFF.